This T cell receptor beta chain was recovered during a study of shared clonotypes between healthy human individuals. Assay: immunoSEQ multiplex PCR; the TCRdb copy retains only in-frame clones and omits some. The table has about 1 million clones, around 74% seen once. The CDR3 is made up of 20 amino acids. The germline V and J ends were trimmed by 4 bases and 1 base, with 25 bases remaining between them. Germline values: CDR1 SNHLY, CDR2 FYNNEI. The sequenced material came from memory CD4+ T cells sorted from blood. As for subset: CD45RA-negative fraction. This clonotype was sampled from a man younger than 35 in good health. The rearrangement uses TRBV2 and TRBJ2-2, with a weak D call TRBD1 (6 bases). CDR3 DNA sequence: TGTGCCAGCAGTGCCCGCAGGGGCTCTCGACCGCAGAGGAACACCGGGGAGCTGTTTTTT. It is translated as CASSARRGSRPQRNTGELFF.